A selection of T cell receptor beta chains follows, all from one sample in a study of identifying expanded T cells in peripheral blood. Generated by immunoSEQ multiplex PCR, the TCRdb table keeps only in-frame clones and is missing some. The data show around 90,000 clones, approximately 90% seen once. Sequencing was done on a sample of blood. The receptors derive from a person aged 18-69 years in good health. The CDR3 runs from the conserved cysteine through the conserved F or W. A D gene is named only where the DNA matches it firmly. Some rows have no size entry. The others give once, few or many, or a class for an expanded clone.

d_call,v_call,j_call,clone_size,cdr3_aa,cdr3_nt
TRBD2,TRBV6-1,TRBJ2-1,NA,CASDSGSRHEQFF,TGTGCCAGCGATAGCGGGAGTCGGCATGAGCAGTTCTTC
TRBD1,TRBV4-1,TRBJ1-5,NA,CASSQRTGAQPQHF,TGCGCCAGCAGCCAAAGGACAGGGGCCCAGCCCCAGCATTTT
TRBD1,TRBV4-1,TRBJ1-5,NA,CASSLQGAAQPQHF,TGCGCCAGCAGCCTACAGGGGGCGGCACAGCCCCAGCATTTT
NA,TRBV5-1,TRBJ1-1,NA,CASSPRSSPSSEAFF,TGCGCCAGCAGCCCGCGGTCCTCCCCGTCTTCTGAAGCTTTCTTT
NA,TRBV5-1,TRBJ1-2,NA,CASSFDSNYGYTF,TGCGCCAGCAGCTTCGACAGCAACTATGGCTACACCTTC
NA,TRBV6-5,TRBJ1-3,few,CASSYSGELRGNTIYF,TGTGCCAGCAGTTACTCGGGGGAGTTGAGAGGAAACACCATATATTTT
NA,TRBV7-8,TRBJ1-3,NA,CASSLMALTGNTIYF,TGTGCCAGCAGCTTAATGGCGTTAACTGGAAACACCATATATTTT
NA,TRBV5-5,TRBJ2-3,NA,CASSLQGGGTDTQYF,TGTGCCAGCAGCCTACAGGGAGGGGGTACAGATACGCAGTATTTT
NA,TRBV5-1,TRBJ1-4,once,CASTGTGKEIEKLFF,TGCGCCAGCACCGGAACAGGAAAAGAAATTGAAAAACTGTTTTTT
NA,TRBV6-4,TRBJ1-1,NA,CASSDGANTEAFF,TGTGCCAGCAGTGACGGGGCGAACACTGAAGCTTTCTTT
NA,TRBV14,TRBJ2-7,once,CASSQGNIEQYF,TGTGCCAGCAGCCAGGGAAATATCGAGCAGTACTTC
NA,TRBV28,TRBJ1-3,few,CASSGGGVSTNTIYF,TGTGCCAGCAGTGGGGGCGGGGTTTCTACAAACACCATATATTTT
NA,TRBV2,TRBJ2-1,NA,CARRPGALNNEQFF,TGTGCCAGACGGCCGGGGGCCCTAAACAATGAGCAGTTCTTC
NA,TRBV19,TRBJ2-4,NA,CASSLAQGRRNIQYF,TGTGCCAGTAGTCTTGCCCAGGGAAGAAGAAACATTCAGTACTTC
TRBD2,TRBV27,TRBJ2-1,NA,CASSLASGGMYNEQFF,TGTGCCAGCAGTTTGGCTAGCGGGGGGATGTACAATGAGCAGTTCTTC
NA,TRBV9,TRBJ2-3,NA,CASSVEVADTQYF,TGTGCCAGCAGCGTAGAGGTAGCAGATACGCAGTATTTT
TRBD2,TRBV18,TRBJ2-3,NA,CASSARLAPTDTQYF,TGTGCCAGCTCAGCCCGACTAGCCCCCACAGATACGCAGTATTTT
TRBD1,TRBV6-5,TRBJ2-5,NA,CASSPGTAQETQYF,TGTGCCAGCAGTCCGGGGACAGCCCAAGAGACCCAGTACTTC
NA,TRBV9,TRBJ2-1,NA,CASSVGAGPYNEQFF,TGTGCCAGCAGCGTAGGAGCGGGCCCCTACAATGAGCAGTTCTTC
TRBD1,TRBV10-3,TRBJ2-5,NA,CAIRSDRAGETQYF,TGTGCCATCCGGTCCGACAGGGCTGGAGAGACCCAGTACTTC
NA,TRBV18,TRBJ1-1,NA,CASSPRRLMNTEAFF,TGTGCCAGCTCACCGAGGCGGCTGATGAACACTGAAGCTTTCTTT
TRBD1,TRBV6-5,TRBJ2-7,NA,CASSYSGQGLNEQYF,TGTGCCAGCAGTTACTCGGGACAGGGACTCAACGAGCAGTACTTC
NA,TRBV28,TRBJ2-2,NA,CATQFRGPGTGELFF,TGTGCCACCCAGTTTAGGGGCCCGGGGACCGGGGAGCTGTTTTTT
NA,TRBV7-2,TRBJ1-1,NA,CASSLVGGNEAFF,TGTGCCAGCAGCTTAGTTGGGGGGAATGAAGCTTTCTTT
NA,TRBV5-4,TRBJ1-5,once,CASSLDPGRNQPQHF,TGTGCCAGCAGCCTGGACCCAGGCCGTAATCAGCCCCAGCATTTT
TRBD1,TRBV7-9,TRBJ2-5,once,CASSLAGDRGETQYF,TGTGCCAGCAGCTTAGCAGGGGACAGGGGGGAGACCCAGTACTTC
TRBD1,TRBV19,TRBJ2-7,NA,CASSITLSGTGAYEQYF,TGTGCCAGTAGTATCACCCTTTCCGGGACAGGGGCCTACGAGCAGTACTTC
NA,TRBV28,TRBJ2-7,NA,CASSLGRQYF,TGTGCCAGCAGTTTGGGACGTCAGTACTTC
NA,TRBV15,TRBJ2-6,NA,CATSRLSGANVLTF,TGTGCCACCAGTAGACTATCCGGGGCCAACGTCCTGACTTTC
NA,TRBV4-1,TRBJ1-1,NA,CASSQEVLSSRTEAFF,TGCGCCAGCAGCCAAGAGGTACTTAGTTCGCGCACTGAAGCTTTCTTT
TRBD2,TRBV7-2,TRBJ2-1,NA,CAAGSAGDNEQFF,TGTGCCGCAGGATCCGCGGGAGACAATGAGCAGTTCTTC
NA,TRBV19,TRBJ1-5,NA,CASSMGNQPQHF,TGTGCCAGTAGTATGGGTAATCAGCCCCAGCATTTT
TRBD1,TRBV19,TRBJ1-5,once,CASSEAKPNPRTGYNQPQHF,TGTGCCAGTAGTGAAGCAAAGCCAAACCCTAGGACAGGGTACAATCAGCCCCAGCATTTT
NA,TRBV28,TRBJ2-1,NA,CASARWRGTYNEQFF,TGTGCCAGCGCCCGGTGGAGGGGAACCTACAATGAGCAGTTCTTC
TRBD1,TRBV7-9,TRBJ2-7,NA,CASSLGPGQGSDEQYF,TGTGCCAGCAGCTTAGGCCCGGGACAGGGTTCCGACGAGCAGTACTTC
NA,TRBV29-1,TRBJ1-1,NA,CSVGARNTEAFF,TGCAGCGTTGGGGCCAGGAACACTGAAGCTTTCTTT
NA,TRBV5-1,TRBJ2-2,NA,CASSSGTGLVGELFF,TGCGCCAGCAGCTCCGGGACTGGTCTGGTCGGGGAGCTGTTTTTT
NA,TRBV5-4,TRBJ1-2,NA,CASSLNNYGYTF,TGTGCCAGCAGCTTAAATAACTATGGCTACACCTTC
NA,TRBV2,TRBJ2-1,NA,CASGTGAPYNEQFF,TGTGCCAGCGGAACCGGGGCACCCTACAATGAGCAGTTCTTC
TRBD1,TRBV2,TRBJ1-4,NA,CASSGATGGPEKLFF,TGTGCCAGCTCGGGCGCGACAGGGGGACCCGAAAAACTGTTTTTT
NA,TRBV6-5,TRBJ1-3,NA,CASTPLGPGNTIYF,TGTGCCAGCACCCCACTCGGGCCTGGAAACACCATATATTTT
TRBD1,TRBV18,TRBJ1-1,once,CASSRSRDRGQYTEAFF,TGTGCCAGCTCACGTAGCCGGGACAGGGGGCAGTACACTGAAGCTTTCTTT
NA,TRBV28,TRBJ2-7,few,CASTTRGTRVGYEQYF,TGTGCCAGCACCACCCGGGGGACTCGAGTTGGCTACGAGCAGTACTTC
NA,TRBV28,TRBJ2-5,once,CASSTQPYQETQYF,TGTGCCAGCAGTACCCAGCCGTACCAAGAGACCCAGTACTTC
TRBD2,TRBV29-1,TRBJ2-5,NA,CSAPWPSGRLGQETQYF,TGCAGCGCCCCTTGGCCTAGCGGGAGATTGGGCCAAGAGACCCAGTACTTC
TRBD1,TRBV7-2,TRBJ1-1,NA,CASSYTGGMNTEAFF,TGTGCCAGCAGTTACACAGGGGGGATGAACACTGAAGCTTTCTTT